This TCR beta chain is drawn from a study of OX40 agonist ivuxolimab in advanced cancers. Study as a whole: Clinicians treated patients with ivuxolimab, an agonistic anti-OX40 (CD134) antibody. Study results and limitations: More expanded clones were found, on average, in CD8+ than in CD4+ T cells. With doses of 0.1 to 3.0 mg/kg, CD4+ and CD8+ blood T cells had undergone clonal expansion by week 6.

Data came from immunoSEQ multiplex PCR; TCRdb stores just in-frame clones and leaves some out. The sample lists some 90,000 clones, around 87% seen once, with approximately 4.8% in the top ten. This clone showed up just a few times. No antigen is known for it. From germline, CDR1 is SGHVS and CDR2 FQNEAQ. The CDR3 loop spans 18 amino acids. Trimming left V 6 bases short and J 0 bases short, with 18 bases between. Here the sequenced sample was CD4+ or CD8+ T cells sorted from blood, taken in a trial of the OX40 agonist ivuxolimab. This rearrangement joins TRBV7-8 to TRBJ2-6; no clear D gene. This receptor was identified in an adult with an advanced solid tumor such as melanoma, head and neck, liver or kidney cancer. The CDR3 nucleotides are TGTGCCAGCAGGCAACAGCAGCCGCTGAGCTCTGGGGCCAACGTCCTGACTTTC. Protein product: CASRQQQPLSSGANVLTF.